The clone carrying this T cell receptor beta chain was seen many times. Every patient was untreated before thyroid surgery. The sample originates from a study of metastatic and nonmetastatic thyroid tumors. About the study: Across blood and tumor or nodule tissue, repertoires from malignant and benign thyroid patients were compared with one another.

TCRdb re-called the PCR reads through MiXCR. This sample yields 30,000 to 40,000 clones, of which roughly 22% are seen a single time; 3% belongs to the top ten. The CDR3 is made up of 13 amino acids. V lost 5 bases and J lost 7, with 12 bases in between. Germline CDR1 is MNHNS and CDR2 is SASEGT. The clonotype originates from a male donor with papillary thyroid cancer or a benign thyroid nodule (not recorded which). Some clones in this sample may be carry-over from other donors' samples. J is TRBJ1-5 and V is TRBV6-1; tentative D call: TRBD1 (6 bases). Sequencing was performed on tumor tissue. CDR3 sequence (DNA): TGTGCCAGCAGTCAAAACAGGGAGCAGCCCCAGCATTTT. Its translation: CASSQNREQPQHF.